What follows are 30 T cell receptor beta chains derived from one specimen sequenced in a study of T-cell reconstitution after alpha-beta-depleted transplantation in children. The TCRbeta library incorporated unique molecular identifiers. TCRdb ran MiXCR on the PCR reads and lists one entry per CDR3 protein. The table records fewer than 350,000 distinct CDR3 sequences, 10% of them present only once. The sample consisted of PBMCs, taken before TCRalphabeta/CD19-depleted stem cell transplant. These TCRs come from a boy under two years old with acute myeloid leukemia, due to receive a stem cell transplant.

About this clonotype: A much larger clonotype is one base distant, so this may be a read error. The chain links TRBV4-3 to TRBJ2-1, with TRBD2 matching over 7 bases. V lost 0 bases to trimming and J lost 5 bases; unmatched junction nucleotides: 10. The germline gives CDR1 LGHNA, CDR2 YSLEER. This CDR3 comprises 17 residues. The DNA of the CDR3 is TGCGCCAGCAGCCAAGATCGGGCGGGAGCGCCCAACAATGAGCAGTTCTTC. Encoded protein: CASSQDRAGAPNNEQFF.

This clonotype was recorded many times. The chain uses TRBV19 and TRBJ2-1; the D is unclear. This CDR3 comprises 12 residues. The V and J ends lost 3 bases and 7 bases respectively, with 7 bases between them. Looked up from germline, CDR1 is LNHDA and CDR2 is SQIVND (reference sequence). The CDR3 nucleotides read TGTGCCAGTAGTATTCGAGCGAATGAGCAGTTCTTC. Translation gives CASSIRANEQFF.

There are many counts of this clonotype. The CDR3 here is CASSVVLDEQFF. CDR3 DNA: TGTGCCAGCAGTGTCGTCCTTGATGAGCAGTTCTTC. The V call is TRBV25-1, the J call TRBJ2-1, with unresolved D. CDR1 is MGHDK and CDR2 is SYGVNS in the germline V gene. The CDR3 consists of 12 residues. The ends were cut back, 4 bases at V and 8 bases at J, with 9 bases in the middle.

Ten or more counts support this clonotype. The chain couples TRBV5-1 to TRBJ2-7; 10 bases map to TRBD2. The CDR3 covers 16 residues. J was trimmed by 4 bases and V by 0 bases; bases with no gene match: 7. Germline V CDR1 and CDR2: SGHRS, YFSETQ. The DNA for the CDR3 is TGCGCCAGCAGCTTGGGGCTAGCGGGGGACCCTTACGAGCAGTACTTC. It is translated as CASSLGLAGDPYEQYF.

The table lists this clonotype with a few counts. The rearrangement links TRBV4-2 to TRBJ2-3, with 9 bases aligning to TRBD1. Unmatched junction bases numbered 12, after V lost 4 bases and J lost 1 base. The CDR3 is made up of 18 amino acids. Germline CDR1 is LGHNA and CDR2 is YNFKEQ. CDR3 loop: CASSPSHYRGRGTDTQYF. CDR3 DNA: TGTGCCAGCAGCCCTAGCCATTACAGGGGGCGAGGCACAGATACGCAGTATTTT.

This clonotype came up many times. The CDR3 loop reads CASSLGGGLETQYF. The CDR3 nucleotides read TGTGCCAGCAGCCTAGGAGGAGGGCTGGAGACCCAGTACTTC. The chain has TRBV4-2 and TRBJ2-5; the D gene is possibly TRBD2 (6 bases). The V end was cut by 4 bases, the J end by 5 bases, with 14 bases between. This CDR3 comprises 14 residues. The germline V gene has CDR1 LGHNA and CDR2 YNFKEQ.

This clonotype was counted only a few times. The chain uses TRBV7-9 and TRBJ2-3, with D perhaps TRBD2 (6 bases). CDR1 and CDR2 (germline): SEHNR, FQNEAQ (reference sequence). This CDR3 comprises 14 residues. V was clipped by 3 bases and J by 3 bases, with 10 bases between them. The DNA of the CDR3 is TGTGCCAGCAGCTTCTGGAGGGGTACAGATACGCAGTATTTT. This sequence encodes CASSFWRGTDTQYF.

V and J are TRBV28 and TRBJ1-5, with D uncertain. The CDR3 has 15 amino acids. Germline V gene sequence: CDR1 MDHEN, CDR2 SYDVKM. V shed 3 bases and J shed 0 bases, with 9 bases lying between them. The CDR3 bases are TGTGCCAGCAGTTTGGTCAGCTATAGCAATCAGCCCCAGCATTTT. Protein sequence: CASSLVSYSNQPQHF.

Many counts were recorded for this clonotype. This chain uses TRBV24-1 with TRBJ2-1; perhaps TRBD2 as D (6 bases). Trimming stripped 7 bases from V and 5 bases from J, with 14 bases between. The germline V gene encodes CDR1 KGHDR and CDR2 SFDVKD. The CDR3 extends over 14 amino acids. CDR3 DNA: TGTGCCACCAGGGGAGGAGGGGCCCACAATGAGCAGTTCTTC. It yields the protein CATRGGGAHNEQFF.

Remarks on this clonotype: One end of the junction is discordant with germline, which a read error may explain. The chain is built from TRBV24-1 and TRBJ2-7; TRBD1 aligns across 8 bases. Germline CDR1 KGHDR, CDR2 SFDVKD. This CDR3 has 13 amino acids. The CDR3 protein is CATSGTGSNEQYF. The CDR3 bases are TGTGCCACCAGCGGGACAGGCTCCAACGAGCAGTACTTC.

There are many counts of this clonotype. The genes are TRBV15 and TRBJ2-7; D may be TRBD1 or TRBD2 (6 bases each). The CDR3 has 15 residues. In germline, CDR1 is LNHNV, CDR2 YYDKDF (reference sequence). Trimming removed 6 bases at V and 4 bases at J, with 19 bases between. DNA of the CDR3: TGTGCCACCAGTCAGTCGGGGGCAGGAGGTTACGAGCAGTACTTC. It yields the protein CATSQSGAGGYEQYF.

This clonotype was detected only a few times. J is TRBJ1-5 and V is TRBV23-1, with a tentative D call TRBD1 (5 bases). TRBV23-1 is an ORF, with its function uncertain. Trimming stripped 0 bases from V and 0 bases from J, with 12 bases between. The CDR3 contains 17 residues. The CDR3 nucleotides read TGCGCCAGCAGTCAATCGGGGCCAATTCATAGCAATCAGCCCCAGCATTTT. As protein: CASSQSGPIHSNQPQHF.

This clonotype was seen at least ten times. The V call is TRBV29-1, the J call TRBJ1-1, with 8 bases lining up with TRBD1. The junction had 8 bases not matched to a gene; V was cut back by 7 bases and J by 4 bases. The germline V gene encodes CDR1 SQVTM and CDR2 ANQGSEA. This CDR3 comprises 13 residues. The CDR3 here is CSAVTGAPTEAFF. The CDR3 DNA reads TGCAGCGCCGTGACAGGGGCCCCCACTGAAGCTTTCTTT.

This clonotype was detected ten times or more. The chain is built from TRBV7-8 and TRBJ2-7; D is ambiguous. With 5 bases removed from V and 3 bases from J, the gap between germline ends came to 17 bases. Germline V gene sequence: CDR1 SGHVS, CDR2 FQNEAQ. The CDR3 covers 15 residues. In DNA, the CDR3 is TGTGCCAGCAGCGTAGAAGGTGACTTCGGCTACGAGCAGTACTTC. This encodes CASSVEGDFGYEQYF.

This clonotype appeared a few times. One junction end does not reproduce the germline sequence, and a read error may be involved. The chain couples TRBV19 to TRBJ2-5; D is perhaps TRBD1 (7 bases). The CDR3 sequence is 14 residues long. Germline V gene sequence: CDR1 LNHDA, CDR2 SQIVND (reference sequence). Here the CDR3 DNA reads TGTGCTAGTATTCCGGGGGACAGAAAAGAGACCCAGTACTTC. It is translated as CASIPGDRKETQYF.

This clonotype occurred a few times. The chain carries TRBV2 and TRBJ2-7; D is ambiguous. V shed 8 bases and J shed 0 bases, with 8 bases lying between them. The CDR3 is made up of 12 amino acids. Germline V gene sequence: CDR1 SNHLY, CDR2 FYNNEI. The CDR3 sequence is CASYLSSYEQYF. The DNA for the CDR3 is TGTGCCAGCTACTTAAGCTCCTACGAGCAGTACTTC.

The sample holds a few counts of this clonotype. This chain connects TRBV20-1 to TRBJ2-7; 8 nucleotides align to TRBD2. The CDR3 sequence is 15 residues long. Losses at the gene ends were 3 bases for V and 2 bases for J; bases not matched to a gene: 9. Germline V gene sequence: CDR1 DFQATT, CDR2 SNEGSKA (reference sequence). CDR3 coding DNA: TGCAGTGCTAGTGCACCGGGACTAGGGACCTACGAGCAGTACTTC. It is translated as CSASAPGLGTYEQYF.

For this clonotype: This could be a read error, since a much larger clone is one nucleotide away. This chain connects TRBV30 to TRBJ2-7, with D perhaps matching TRBD1 (6 bases). V lost 7 bases and J 7 bases, leaving 17 bases between the germline ends. CDR3 length: 12 amino acids. The germline gives CDR1 GTSNPN, CDR2 SVGIG (reference sequence). The CDR3 spells CALYRERREQYF. In nucleotides, the CDR3 is TGTGCCTTGTACAGGGAGAGGCGGGAGCAGTACTTC. Based on the CDR3 plus reference TRBV30 and TRBJ2-7, the full variable domain is SQTIHQWPATLVQPVGSPLSLECTVEGTSNPNLYWYRQAAGRGLQLLFYSVGIGQISSEVPQNLSASRPQDRQFILSSKKLLLSDSGFYLCALYRERREQYFGPGTRLTVT.

On this clonotype itself: A read error may explain this, as a much larger clone is one base away. CDR3 nucleotides: TGTGCCAGCAGTTTGAGGCTAGCGGGAGGGAGATGCTACAATGAGCAGTTCTTC. The encoded protein is CASSLRLAGGRCYNEQFF. This rearrangement joins TRBV12-3 or TRBV12-4 to TRBJ2-1, with TRBD2 matching 12 bases. V shed 3 bases and J 3 bases; nucleotides not matched to a gene: 9. The CDR3 runs to 18 residues.

This clonotype was observed a few times. J is TRBJ2-2 and V is TRBV19, with D possibly matching TRBD2 (5 bases). The CDR3 is 13 amino acids. The germline CDR1 and CDR2 sequences are LNHDA and SQIVND (reference sequence). V lost 10 bases, J lost 6 bases, and 15 bases lay in between. CDR3 sequence (DNA): TGTGCCATACGGGGTTTAATGGCCGGGGAGCTGTTTTTT. Translating it yields CAIRGLMAGELFF.

This clonotype has ten or more counts. This sequence joins TRBV9 and TRBJ2-4, with a weak D call TRBD2 (6 bases). There are 14 residues in the CDR3. Germline values: CDR1 SGDLS, CDR2 YYNGEE. The V gene lost 0 bases and the J gene lost 4 bases, with 8 bases spanning the gap. The DNA of the CDR3 is TGTGCCAGCAGCGTAGCGGGGGATAAAAACATTCAGTACTTC. It is translated as CASSVAGDKNIQYF.

The sample holds many counts of this clonotype. J is TRBJ2-1 and V is TRBV12-3 or TRBV12-4; 8 bases match TRBD2. The CDR3 runs 16 residues. The J segment lost 6 bases and the V segment lost 10 bases, leaving 17 bases of the junction unmatched. CDR3 coding DNA: TGTGCCACCAGCGGGACTAGACCGGTACGTGGCAATGAGCAGTTCTTC. Amino acid sequence: CATSGTRPVRGNEQFF.

The CDR3 loop is CASSPRDRGLAETKEQYF. CDR3 coding DNA: TGTGCCAGCAGCCCTAGGGACAGGGGGCTAGCGGAGACGAAGGAGCAGTACTTC. The rearrangement joins TRBV9 to TRBJ2-7; TRBD1 aligns across 12 bases. Germline V CDR1 and CDR2: SGDLS, YYNGEE. The junction had 18 bases not matched to a gene; V was cut back by 4 bases and J by 7 bases. The CDR3 contains 18 residues.

This clonotype was seen repeatedly, ten times or more. The chain uses TRBV5-1 and TRBJ2-6, with TRBD1 matching 9 bases. J lost 1 base, V lost 5 bases, and 7 bases had no gene match. The CDR3 sequence is 17 residues long. Germline V gene sequence: CDR1 SGHRS, CDR2 YFSETQ. The chain's CDR3 is CASSSGTGPSGANVLTF. The CDR3 region has the DNA TGCGCCAGCAGTTCCGGGACAGGGCCGTCTGGGGCCAACGTCCTGACTTTC.

The V gene is TRBV15, the J gene TRBJ2-7; 10 nucleotides align to TRBD1. Germline values: CDR1 LNHNV, CDR2 YYDKDF (reference sequence). The CDR3 is 15 residues long. V dropped 0 bases and J dropped 5; count of bases not matched to a gene: 4. Here the CDR3 reads CATSRDRGQGNEQYF. The DNA of the CDR3 is TGTGCCACCAGCAGAGATAGGGGACAGGGGAACGAGCAGTACTTC.

At least ten counts were recorded for this clonotype. The V gene is TRBV6-5, the J gene TRBJ1-1, with no clear D. In germline, CDR1 is MNHEY, CDR2 SVGAGI. The CDR3 totals 14 residues. Between the trimmed V and J ends, which lost 4 bases and 0 bases, there was a span of 9 bases. The CDR3 is CASSSIGLNTEAFF. CDR3 DNA: TGTGCCAGCAGTTCTATAGGGCTGAACACTGAAGCTTTCTTT.

This clonotype was recorded at least ten times. The chain uses TRBV7-3 and TRBJ1-1; D may be TRBD1 (5 bases). V was shortened by 1 base and J by 7 bases, with 10 bases between the two germline ends. The CDR3 has 13 amino acids. Germline-derived CDR1 and CDR2 are SGHTA and FQGTGA. The CDR3 is CASSLIGGGEAFF. The CDR3 DNA reads TGTGCCAGCAGCTTAATTGGGGGAGGTGAAGCTTTCTTT.

This clonotype was picked up a small number of times. The chain carries TRBV5-5 and TRBJ2-1, with D hard to call. CDR1 and CDR2 from the germline V gene are SGHKS and YYEKEE (reference sequence). The V end was cut by 0 bases, the J end by 4 bases, with 11 bases between. The CDR3 is 15 amino acids. The CDR3 bases are TGTGCCAGCAGCTTGGTTGGCTTTACTTACAATGAGCAGTTCTTC. It translates to CASSLVGFTYNEQFF.

A few counts support this clonotype. This sequence joins TRBV7-8 and TRBJ2-2, with 12 bases that match TRBD1. The CDR3 runs 16 residues. Germline CDR1 reads SGHVS; CDR2 reads FQNEAQ. J lost 4 bases, V lost 5 bases, and 5 bases had no gene match. For the CDR3, the DNA is TGTGCCAGCAGCCCGGGACAGGGGGCATTCACCGGGGAGCTGTTTTTT. Its translation is CASSPGQGAFTGELFF. Full variable domain (remainder filled in from reference TRBV7-8 and TRBJ2-2): GAGVSQSPRYKVAKRGQDVALRCDPISGHVSLFWYQQALGQGPEFLTYFQNEAQLDKSGLPSDRFFAERPEGSVSTLKIQRTQQEDSAVYLCASSPGQGAFTGELFFGEGSRLTVL.

There are many counts of this clonotype. The gene calls are TRBV28 and TRBJ2-3; 14 bases fit TRBD2. J gave up 2 bases and V 6 bases, and 13 bases lay outside the gene matches. CDR3 size: 19 residues. Per the germline V gene, CDR1 is MDHEN and CDR2 is SYDVKM. Written as DNA, the CDR3 is TGTGCCAGCAGGTTCCTGGGACTAGCGGGAGCGGGGGACACAGATACGCAGTATTTT. Its translation is CASRFLGLAGAGDTDTQYF.